This passage covers 3 T cell receptor beta chains from one sample sequenced in a study of identical twins. TCRdb fed the 5' RACE reads into MiXCR, producing one record per CDR3 protein. The sample gives roughly 190,000 distinct CDR3 sequences, roughly 15% of which show up once; over 35% is in the top ten. In addition, the sample was reused for a study of T cells expressing NK-cell markers.

The specimen was CD8+ T cells sorted from blood. The receptor source for this set is a young woman in good health.

This clonotype was counted between two and nine times. The chain combines TRBV29-1 with TRBJ1-1, with no clear D. CDR1 and CDR2 from the germline V gene are SQVTM and ANQGSEA. There are 12 residues in the CDR3. CDR3 in DNA: TGCGGAATCGCCCAGGTTAACACTGAAGCTTTCTTT. As protein: CGIAQVNTEAFF.

There are many counts of this clonotype. The V and J genes are TRBV13 and TRBJ1-1, with D tentatively TRBD1 (6 bases). Trimming took off 3 bases at V and 9 bases at J, with 11 bases between the two ends. The CDR3 has 12 amino acids. Germline-derived CDR1 and CDR2 are PRHDT and FYEKMQ (reference sequence). The CDR3 sequence: CASSLGDKKAFF. CDR3 sequence (DNA): TGTGCCAGCAGCTTGGGGGACAAGAAAGCTTTCTTT. The variable domain in full, with the rest retrieved from reference TRBV13 and TRBJ1-1, is AAGVIQSPRHLIKEKRETATLKCYPIPRHDTVYWYQQGPGQDPQFLISFYEKMQSDKGSIPDRFSAQQFSDYHSELNMSSLELGDSALYFCASSLGDKKAFFGQGTRLTVV.

J is TRBJ1-1 and V is TRBV9; D perhaps matches TRBD1 (6 bases). The CDR3 loop spans 13 amino acids. Germline V gene sequence: CDR1 SGDLS, CDR2 YYNGEE. V was clipped by 4 bases and J by 5 bases, with 12 bases between them. DNA of the CDR3: TGTGCCAGCAGCCCGGAGGGGGAAACTGAAGCTTTCTTT. Amino acids: CASSPEGETEAFF.